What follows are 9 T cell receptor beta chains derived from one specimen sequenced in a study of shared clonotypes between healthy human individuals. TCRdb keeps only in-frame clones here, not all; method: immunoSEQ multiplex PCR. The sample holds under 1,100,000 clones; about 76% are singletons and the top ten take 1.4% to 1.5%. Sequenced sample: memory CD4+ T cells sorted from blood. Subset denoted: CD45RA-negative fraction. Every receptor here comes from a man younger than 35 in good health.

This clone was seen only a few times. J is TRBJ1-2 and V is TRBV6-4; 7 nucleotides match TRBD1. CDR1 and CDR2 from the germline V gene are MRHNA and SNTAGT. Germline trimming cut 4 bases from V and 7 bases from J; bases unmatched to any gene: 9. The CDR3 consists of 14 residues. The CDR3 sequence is CASSAETGKGGYTF. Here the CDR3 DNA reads TGTGCCAGCAGTGCCGAGACAGGGAAAGGTGGCTACACCTTC.

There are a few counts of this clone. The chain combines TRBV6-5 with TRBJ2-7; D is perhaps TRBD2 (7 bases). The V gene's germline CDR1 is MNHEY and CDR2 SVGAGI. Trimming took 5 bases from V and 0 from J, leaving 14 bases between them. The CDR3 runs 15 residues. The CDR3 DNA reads TGTGCCAGCAGTAAAGGGGGGGCGAACTCCTACGAGCAGTACTTC. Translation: CASSKGGANSYEQYF.

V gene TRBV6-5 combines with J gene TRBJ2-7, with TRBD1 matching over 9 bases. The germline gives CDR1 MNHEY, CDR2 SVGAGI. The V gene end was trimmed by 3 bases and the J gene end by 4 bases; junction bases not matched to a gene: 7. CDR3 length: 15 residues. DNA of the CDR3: TGTGCCAGCAGTTATGTGGGGACAGGGTCTTACGAGCAGTACTTC. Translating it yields CASSYVGTGSYEQYF.

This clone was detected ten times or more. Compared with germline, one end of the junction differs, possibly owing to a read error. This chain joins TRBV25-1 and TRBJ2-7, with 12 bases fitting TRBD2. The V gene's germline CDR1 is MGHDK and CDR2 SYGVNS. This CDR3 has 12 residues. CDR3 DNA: TGTGCCAGCAGTGAGGGACTAGCGGGCCCTCGGTTC. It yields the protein CASSEGLAGPRF.

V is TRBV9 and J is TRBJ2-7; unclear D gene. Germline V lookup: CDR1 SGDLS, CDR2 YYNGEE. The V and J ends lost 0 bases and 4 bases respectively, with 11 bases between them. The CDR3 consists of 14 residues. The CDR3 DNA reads TGTGCCAGCAGCGTAGCTACACAAGCATACGAGCAGTACTTC. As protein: CASSVATQAYEQYF.

CDR3 DNA sequence: TGTGCCTGGACTCAGAATAGCAATCAGCCCCAGCATTTT. As protein: CAWTQNSNQPQHF. The chain carries TRBV30 and TRBJ1-5; D not resolved. Trimming cost V 4 bases and J 0 bases, with 7 bases left between them. Germline CDR1 and CDR2: GTSNPN and SVGIG (reference sequence). CDR3 length: 13 residues.

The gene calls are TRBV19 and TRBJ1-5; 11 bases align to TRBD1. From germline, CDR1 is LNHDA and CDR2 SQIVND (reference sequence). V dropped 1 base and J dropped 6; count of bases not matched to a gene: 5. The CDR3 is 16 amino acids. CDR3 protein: CASSIVGQGAGQPQHF. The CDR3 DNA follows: TGTGCCAGTAGTATAGTTGGACAGGGGGCCGGTCAGCCCCAGCATTTT.

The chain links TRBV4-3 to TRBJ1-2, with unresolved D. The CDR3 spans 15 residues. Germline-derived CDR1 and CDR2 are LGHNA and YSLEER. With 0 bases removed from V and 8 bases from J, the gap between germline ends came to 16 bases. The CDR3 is CASSQESLPKGGYTF. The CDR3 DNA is TGCGCCAGCAGCCAAGAATCCCTTCCTAAAGGGGGCTACACCTTC.

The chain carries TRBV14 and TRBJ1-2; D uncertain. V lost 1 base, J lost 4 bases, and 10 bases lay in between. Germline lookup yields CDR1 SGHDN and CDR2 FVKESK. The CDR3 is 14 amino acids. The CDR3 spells CASSQVVGSYGYTF. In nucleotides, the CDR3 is TGTGCCAGCAGCCAAGTGGTGGGTAGCTATGGCTACACCTTC. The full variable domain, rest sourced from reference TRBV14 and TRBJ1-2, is EAGVTQFPSHSVIEKGQTVTLRCDPISGHDNLYWYRRVMGKEIKFLLHFVKESKQDESGMPNNRFLAERTGGTYSTLKVQPAELEDSGVYFCASSQVVGSYGYTFGSGTRLTVV.